One and the same sample provided the 17 T cell receptor beta chains below, sequenced in a study of T-cell reconstitution after alpha-beta-depleted transplantation in children. Unique molecular identifiers were incorporated during preparation of the TCRbeta library. TCRdb re-called the PCR reads through MiXCR, storing one row per CDR3 protein. The data show hundreds of thousands of distinct CDR3 sequences, 7.5% to 9.5% seen once. The material sequenced was PBMCs, mostly from graft donor cells, taken 360 days after TCRalphabeta/CD19-depleted stem cell transplant. The receptors were sampled from a male patient between 2 and 15 years old who had a stem cell transplant for acute myeloid leukemia, so the T cells may come from the graft donor.

This chain connects TRBV5-1 to TRBJ2-1; TRBD2 agrees at 9 bases. This CDR3 has 15 residues. Trimming took 3 bases from V and 8 from J; bases not matched to a gene: 9. Germline V CDR1 and CDR2: SGHRS, YFSETQ. CDR3 sequence: CASSWRGGISHEQFF. CDR3 nucleotide sequence: TGCGCCAGCAGCTGGCGGGGGGGCATCTCCCATGAGCAGTTCTTC.

This clonotype was observed at least ten times. V usage is TRBV10-3 and J usage is TRBJ2-7; TRBD1 aligns across 11 bases. This CDR3 comprises 12 residues. Trimming removed 8 bases from V and 5 bases from J; junction bases left unmatched: 2. The V gene's germline CDR1 is ENHRY and CDR2 SYGVKD. CDR3: CAIWTGGNEQYF. DNA for the CDR3: TGTGCCATCTGGACAGGGGGCAACGAGCAGTACTTC.

This clonotype was seen a few times. The chain is built from TRBV20-1 and TRBJ1-1, with D hard to call. The germline V and J ends were trimmed by 3 bases and 4 bases, with 12 bases remaining between them. The CDR3 is 13 amino acids. Germline V gene data show CDR1 as DFQATT and CDR2 as SNEGSKA (reference sequence). CDR3 amino acids: CSARNPGRTEAFF. CDR3 in DNA: TGCAGTGCTAGGAACCCAGGTCGCACTGAAGCTTTCTTT.

The rearrangement uses TRBV30 and TRBJ2-7; a weak D match, TRBD1 (6 bases). Trimming took off 0 bases at V and 3 bases at J, with 15 bases between the two ends. CDR1 is GTSNPN, CDR2 SVGIG, per germline (reference sequence). This CDR3 spans 15 amino acids. CDR3 sequence: CAWSVLQGWGYEQYF. CDR3 DNA sequence: TGTGCCTGGAGTGTACTACAGGGATGGGGCTACGAGCAGTACTTC. Together with reference TRBV30 and TRBJ2-7, the CDR3 gives the full variable domain: SQTIHQWPATLVQPVGSPLSLECTVEGTSNPNLYWYRQAAGRGLQLLFYSVGIGQISSEVPQNLSASRPQDRQFILSSKKLLLSDSGFYLCAWSVLQGWGYEQYFGPGTRLTVT.

This clonotype was counted at least ten times. The rearrangement uses TRBV7-9 and TRBJ2-2; weak D call: TRBD2 (6 bases). CDR1 SEHNR and CDR2 FQNEAQ come from the germline V gene (reference sequence). The CDR3 spans 18 residues. V lost 2 bases, J lost 3 bases, and 19 bases lay in between. In DNA, the CDR3 is TGTGCCAGCAGCTTACTATTGGCGGGGCTGGCGGACACCGGGGAGCTGTTTTTT. Its protein product is CASSLLLAGLADTGELFF.

This clonotype has a handful of counts. The chain has TRBV9 and TRBJ2-1; 9 nucleotides align to TRBD1. CDR1 is SGDLS and CDR2 is YYNGEE in the germline V gene. J gave up 6 bases and V 3 bases, and 10 bases lay outside the gene matches. The CDR3 extends over 16 amino acids. As DNA, the CDR3 is TGTGCCAGCAGCGCCGGGGGGACAGGGCGTGCCAATGAGCAGTTCTTC. Translating it yields CASSAGGTGRANEQFF.

This clonotype has a handful of counts. The chain is built from TRBV12-3 or TRBV12-4 and TRBJ2-1; D is undetermined. V was trimmed by 8 bases and J by 4 bases, leaving 18 bases between them. This CDR3 has 15 amino acids. Here the CDR3 DNA reads TGTGCCAGCGGCCCAGAGGCGGTAACGTACAATGAGCAGTTCTTC. As protein: CASGPEAVTYNEQFF.

This clonotype was seen repeatedly, ten times or more. V gene TRBV5-1 combines with J gene TRBJ2-7, with 7 bases fitting TRBD2. CDR1 and CDR2 from the germline V gene are SGHRS and YFSETQ. V lost 4 bases to trimming and J lost 3 bases; unmatched junction nucleotides: 4. This CDR3 contains 13 residues. This chain's CDR3 is CASSPGLGYEQYF. The CDR3 DNA reads TGCGCCAGCAGCCCAGGACTAGGCTACGAGCAGTACTTC.

This clonotype was observed at least ten times. This chain links TRBV18 with TRBJ2-1; TRBD2 matches at 7 bases. CDR3 length equals 16 residues. Germline V lookup: CDR1 KGHSH, CDR2 LQKENI. Trimming cost V 2 bases and J 3 bases; bases outside gene matches: 7. The CDR3 protein is CASSPSASGNYNEQFF. CDR3 bases: TGTGCCAGCTCACCATCGGCTAGCGGTAACTACAATGAGCAGTTCTTC. The whole variable domain, remainder taken from reference TRBV18 and TRBJ2-1, is NAGVMQNPRHLVRRRGQEARLRCSPMKGHSHVYWYRQLPEEGLKFMVYLQKENIIDESGMPKERFSAEFPKEGPSILRIQQVVRGDSAAYFCASSPSASGNYNEQFFGPGTRLTVL.

This clonotype came up many times. The chain couples TRBV5-5 to TRBJ1-6; D remains ambiguous. Germline-derived CDR1 and CDR2 are SGHKS and YYEKEE (reference sequence). V dropped 2 bases and J dropped 3 bases, with 9 bases sitting between them. The CDR3 runs 15 residues. The CDR3 is CASSFWASYNSPLHF. CDR3 bases: TGTGCCAGCAGCTTTTGGGCCAGCTATAATTCACCCCTCCACTTT.

This rearrangement joins TRBV11-2 to TRBJ1-6; D may be TRBD1 (6 bases). Germline V gene data show CDR1 as SGHAT and CDR2 as FQNNGV. The CDR3 has 15 residues. Trimming took 0 bases from V and 9 from J, leaving 12 bases between them. Written as DNA, the CDR3 is TGTGCCAGCAGCTTAGAAACAGGGAATGCTTCACCCCTCCACTTT. This codes for CASSLETGNASPLHF.

This clonotype has a count of ten or more. The chain couples TRBV25-1 to TRBJ2-1; D remains unclear. The CDR3 loop spans 15 amino acids. V shed 2 bases and J shed 0 bases, with 8 bases lying between them. Germline V gene lookup returns CDR1 MGHDK and CDR2 SYGVNS. CDR3 in amino acids: CASSEGKGSYNEQFF. The CDR3 region has the DNA TGTGCCAGCAGTGAAGGTAAAGGCTCCTACAATGAGCAGTTCTTC.

The chain joins TRBV5-1 to TRBJ2-7; 12 bases map to TRBD1. The CDR3 consists of 14 residues. Looked up from germline, CDR1 is SGHRS and CDR2 is YFSETQ. Trimming cost V 4 bases and J 6 bases; bases outside gene matches: 5. CDR3: CASSQGTGGTEQYF. Written as DNA, the CDR3 is TGCGCCAGCAGCCAGGGGACAGGGGGCACCGAGCAGTACTTC.

This clonotype was counted only a few times. V gene TRBV9 combines with J gene TRBJ2-2; the match to TRBD2 covers 8 bases. V dropped 4 bases and J dropped 8; count of bases not matched to a gene: 10. This CDR3 contains 15 residues. Per germline, CDR1 SGDLS and CDR2 YYNGEE. CDR3 sequence (DNA): TGTGCCAGCAGCTTAACTAGCGGACCAGGGGGGGAGCTGTTTTTT. Its translation is CASSLTSGPGGELFF.

In its sample, this clonotype was seen a few times. The chain is built from TRBV11-2 and TRBJ2-3; 7 bases agree with TRBD2. The CDR3 covers 16 residues. V gave up 0 bases and J gave up 4 bases; unmatched junction bases: 7. Germline V gives CDR1 SGHAT, CDR2 FQNNGV. The CDR3 nucleotides are TGTGCCAGCAGCTTAGATCGGGGTGGGGGGGCAGATACGCAGTATTTT. It is translated as CASSLDRGGGADTQYF.

The table lists this clonotype with many counts. This sequence joins TRBV2 and TRBJ2-5, with 7 bases aligning to TRBD2. This CDR3 contains 13 residues. Trimming at V came to 0 bases and at J to 5 bases, leaving 0 bases not matched to a gene. CDR1 and CDR2 (germline): SNHLY, FYNNEI. The CDR3 DNA is TGTGCCAGCAGTGAAGCGGGAGGGGAGACCCAGTACTTC. Its protein is CASSEAGGETQYF.

This clonotype was seen many times. The chain combines TRBV12-3 or TRBV12-4 with TRBJ1-1; 7 bases fit TRBD1. This CDR3 spans 13 amino acids. The trim removed 7 bases at V and 3 bases at J, leaving 5 bases unmatched. This CDR3 is CASKGGRDTEAFF. In nucleotides, the CDR3 is TGTGCCAGCAAAGGGGGCAGGGACACTGAAGCTTTCTTT.